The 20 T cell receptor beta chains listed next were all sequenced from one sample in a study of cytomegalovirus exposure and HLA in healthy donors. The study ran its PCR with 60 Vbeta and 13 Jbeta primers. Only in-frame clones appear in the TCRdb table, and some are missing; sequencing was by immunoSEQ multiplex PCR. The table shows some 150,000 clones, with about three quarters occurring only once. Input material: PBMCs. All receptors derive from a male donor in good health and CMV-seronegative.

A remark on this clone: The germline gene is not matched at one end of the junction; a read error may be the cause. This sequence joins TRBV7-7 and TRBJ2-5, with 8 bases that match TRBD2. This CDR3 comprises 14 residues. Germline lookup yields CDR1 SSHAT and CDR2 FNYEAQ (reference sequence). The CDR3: CASSRAGVRETQYF. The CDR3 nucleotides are TGTGCTAGCAGCCGAGCGGGAGTGCGAGAGACCCAGTACTTC.

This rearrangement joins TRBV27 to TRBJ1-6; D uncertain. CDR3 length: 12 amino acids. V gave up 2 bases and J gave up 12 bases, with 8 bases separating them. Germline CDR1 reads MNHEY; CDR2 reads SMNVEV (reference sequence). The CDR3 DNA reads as TGTGCCAGCAGTTTAGCCCCCGGACCCCTCCACTTT. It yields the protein CASSLAPGPLHF.

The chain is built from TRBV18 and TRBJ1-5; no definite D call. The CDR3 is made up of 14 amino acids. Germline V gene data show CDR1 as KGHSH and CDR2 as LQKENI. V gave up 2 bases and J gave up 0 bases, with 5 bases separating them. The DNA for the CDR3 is TGTGCCAGCTCACCAGAGAGTAGCAATCAGCCCCAGCATTTT. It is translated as CASSPESSNQPQHF.

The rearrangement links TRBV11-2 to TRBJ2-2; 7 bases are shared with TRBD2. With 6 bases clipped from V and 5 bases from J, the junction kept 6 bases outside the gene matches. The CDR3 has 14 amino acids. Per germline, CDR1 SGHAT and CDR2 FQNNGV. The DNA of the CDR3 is TGTGCCAGCAGGGCCGGGGGAGGGACCGGGGAGCTGTTTTTT. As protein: CASRAGGGTGELFF.

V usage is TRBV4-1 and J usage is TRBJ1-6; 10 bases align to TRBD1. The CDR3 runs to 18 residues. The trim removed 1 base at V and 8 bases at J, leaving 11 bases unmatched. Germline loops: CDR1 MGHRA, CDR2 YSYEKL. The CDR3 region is CASSQGRQGAGLDSPLHF. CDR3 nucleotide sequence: TGCGCCAGCAGCCAAGGTCGACAGGGGGCGGGATTGGATTCACCCCTCCACTTT.

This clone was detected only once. Here the CDR3 DNA reads TGTGCCAGCAGCCAAGATATATGGGCTAGCGGGGGACAAGAGACCCAGTACTTC. Its translation: CASSQDIWASGGQETQYF. The chain combines TRBV4-2 with TRBJ2-5; 10 bases are a match to TRBD2. Germline CDR1 and CDR2: LGHNA and YNFKEQ. V lost 0 bases, J lost 2 bases, and 9 bases stayed unmatched. CDR3 length equals 18 residues.

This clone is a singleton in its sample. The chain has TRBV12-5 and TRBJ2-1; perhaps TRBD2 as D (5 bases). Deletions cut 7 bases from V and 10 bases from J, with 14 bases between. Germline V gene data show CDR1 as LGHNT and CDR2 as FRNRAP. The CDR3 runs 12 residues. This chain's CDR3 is CASALSGGEQFF. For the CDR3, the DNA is TGTGCTAGTGCCTTAAGCGGTGGAGAGCAGTTCTTC.

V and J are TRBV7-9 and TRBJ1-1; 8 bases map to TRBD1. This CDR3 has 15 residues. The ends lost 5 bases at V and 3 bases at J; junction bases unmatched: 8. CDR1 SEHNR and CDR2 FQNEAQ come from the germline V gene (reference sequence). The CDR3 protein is CASSQPYRGDTEAFF. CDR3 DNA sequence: TGTGCCAGCAGCCAACCGTACAGGGGGGACACTGAAGCTTTCTTT. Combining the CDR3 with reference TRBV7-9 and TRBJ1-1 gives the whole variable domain DTGVSQNPRHKITKRGQNVTFRCDPISEHNRLYWYRQTLGQGPEFLTYFQNEAQLEKSRLLSDRFSAERPKGSFSTLEIQRTEQGDSAMYLCASSQPYRGDTEAFFGQGTRLTVV.

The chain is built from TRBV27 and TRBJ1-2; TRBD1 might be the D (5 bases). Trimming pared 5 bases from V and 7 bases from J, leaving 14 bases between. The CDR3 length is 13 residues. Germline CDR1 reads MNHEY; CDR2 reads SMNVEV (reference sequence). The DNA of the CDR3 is TGTGCCAGCAGTCCAGGGAAGATGTCTGGCTACACCTTC. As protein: CASSPGKMSGYTF.

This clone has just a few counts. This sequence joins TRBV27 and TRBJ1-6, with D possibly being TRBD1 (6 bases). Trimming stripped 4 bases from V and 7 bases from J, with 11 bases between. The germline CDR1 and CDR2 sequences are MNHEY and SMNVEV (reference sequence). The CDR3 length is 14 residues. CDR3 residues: CASSYRQGNSPLHF. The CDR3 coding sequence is TGTGCCAGCAGTTATCGGCAGGGGAATTCACCCCTCCACTTT.

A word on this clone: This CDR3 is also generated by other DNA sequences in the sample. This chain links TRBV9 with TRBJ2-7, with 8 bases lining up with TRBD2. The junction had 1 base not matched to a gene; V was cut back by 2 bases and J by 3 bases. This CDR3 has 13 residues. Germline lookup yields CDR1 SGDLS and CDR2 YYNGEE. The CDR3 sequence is CASSVGTSYEQYF. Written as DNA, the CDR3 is TGTGCCAGCAGCGTCGGGACTAGCTACGAGCAGTACTTC.

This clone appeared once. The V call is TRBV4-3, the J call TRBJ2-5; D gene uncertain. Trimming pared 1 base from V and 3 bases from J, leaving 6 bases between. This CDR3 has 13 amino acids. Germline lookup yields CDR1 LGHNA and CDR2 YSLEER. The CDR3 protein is CASSQVREETQYF. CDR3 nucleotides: TGCGCCAGCAGCCAAGTTCGGGAAGAGACCCAGTACTTC.

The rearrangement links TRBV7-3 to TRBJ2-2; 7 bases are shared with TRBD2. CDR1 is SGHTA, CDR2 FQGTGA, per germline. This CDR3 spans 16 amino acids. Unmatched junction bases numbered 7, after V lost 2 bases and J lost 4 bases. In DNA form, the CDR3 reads TGTGCCAGCAGCTTATTGGGAGGGGTCGGCACCGGGGAGCTGTTTTTT. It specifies CASSLLGGVGTGELFF.

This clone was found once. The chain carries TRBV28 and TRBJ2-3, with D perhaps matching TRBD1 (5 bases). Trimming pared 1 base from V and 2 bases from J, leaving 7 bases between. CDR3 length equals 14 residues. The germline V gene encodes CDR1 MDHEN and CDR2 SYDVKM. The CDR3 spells CASSLSGFTDTQYF. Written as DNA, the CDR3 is TGTGCCAGCAGTTTATCAGGGTTCACAGATACGCAGTATTTT. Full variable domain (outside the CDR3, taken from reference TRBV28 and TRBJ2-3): DVKVTQSSRYLVKRTGEKVFLECVQDMDHENMFWYRQDPGLGLRLIYFSYDVKMKEKGDIPEGYSVSREKKERFSLILESASTNQTSMYLCASSLSGFTDTQYFGPGTRLTVL.

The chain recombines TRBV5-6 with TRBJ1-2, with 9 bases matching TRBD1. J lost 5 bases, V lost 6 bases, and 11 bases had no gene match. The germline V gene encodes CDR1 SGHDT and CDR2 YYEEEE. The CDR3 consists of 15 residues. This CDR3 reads CASTHRDREFYGYTF. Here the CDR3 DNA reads TGTGCCAGCACCCATAGGGACAGGGAGTTTTATGGCTACACCTTC.

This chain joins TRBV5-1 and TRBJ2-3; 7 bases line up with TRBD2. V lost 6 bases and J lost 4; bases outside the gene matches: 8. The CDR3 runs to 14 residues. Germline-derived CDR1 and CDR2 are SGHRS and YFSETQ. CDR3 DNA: TGCGCCAGCACCTACACGGGGGGTCCAGATACGCAGTATTTT. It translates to CASTYTGGPDTQYF.

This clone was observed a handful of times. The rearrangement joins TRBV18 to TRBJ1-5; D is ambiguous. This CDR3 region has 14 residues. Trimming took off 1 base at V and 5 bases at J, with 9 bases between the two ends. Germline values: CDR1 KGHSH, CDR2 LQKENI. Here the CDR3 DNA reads TGTGCCAGCTCACCACGGTTAGAGGATCAGCCCCAGCATTTT. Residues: CASSPRLEDQPQHF.

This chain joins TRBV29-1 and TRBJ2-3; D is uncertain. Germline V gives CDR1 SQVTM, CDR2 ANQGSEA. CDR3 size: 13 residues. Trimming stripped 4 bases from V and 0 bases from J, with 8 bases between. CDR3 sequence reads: CSVGVTSTDTQYF. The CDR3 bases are TGCAGCGTTGGTGTCACAAGCACAGATACGCAGTATTTT.

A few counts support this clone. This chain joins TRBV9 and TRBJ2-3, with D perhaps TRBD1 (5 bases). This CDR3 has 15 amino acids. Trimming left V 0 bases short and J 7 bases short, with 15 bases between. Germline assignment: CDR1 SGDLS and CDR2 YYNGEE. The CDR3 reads CASSVDPAQGHTQYF. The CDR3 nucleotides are TGTGCCAGCAGCGTAGATCCAGCCCAGGGCCATACGCAGTATTTT.

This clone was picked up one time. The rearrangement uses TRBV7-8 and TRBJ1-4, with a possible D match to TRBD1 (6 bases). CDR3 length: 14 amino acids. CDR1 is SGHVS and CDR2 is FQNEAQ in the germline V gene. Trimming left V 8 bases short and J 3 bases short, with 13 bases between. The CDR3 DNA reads TGTGCCAGCTGGGGGGGGCAGGCTAATGAAAAACTGTTTTTT. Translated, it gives CASWGGQANEKLFF.